The 22 T cell receptor beta chains below all came from one sample that was sequenced in a study of shared clonotypes between healthy human individuals. Assay used: immunoSEQ multiplex PCR; TCRdb lists only in-frame clones, some missing. The repertoire holds 550,000 to 800,000 clones, with roughly 88% as singletons. The sequenced sample consisted of memory CD8+ T cells from PBMCs. Subset indicated: CD45RO+ cells pooled with CCR7-negative TemRA cells. The receptors derive from a man between 18 and 29 years old in good health. Some clones in this sample may be carry-over from other donors' samples.

The chain's CDR3 is CASSSGLAGAYEQYF. In nucleotides, the CDR3 is TGTGCCAGCAGTTCCGGACTAGCGGGAGCATACGAGCAGTACTTC. This chain uses TRBV28 with TRBJ2-7, with 13 bases matching TRBD2. Germline loops: CDR1 MDHEN, CDR2 SYDVKM. With V trimmed by 4 bases and J by 4 bases, 4 bases remained unmatched. This CDR3 spans 15 amino acids.

CDR3 nucleotide sequence: TGTGCCAGCAACAGGGTTACCGGGACAGGGTGGGACACCATATATTTT. As protein: CASNRVTGTGWDTIYF. This chain connects TRBV7-2 to TRBJ1-3, with 9 bases fitting TRBD1. V was pared by 7 bases and J by 8 bases, with 15 bases of the junction left unmatched. The germline V gene encodes CDR1 SGHTA and CDR2 FQGNSA. The CDR3 totals 16 residues.

The chain recombines TRBV4-1 with TRBJ2-7; 10 nucleotides match TRBD2. Germline-derived CDR1 and CDR2 are MGHRA and YSYEKL. V shed 3 bases and J 2 bases; nucleotides not matched to a gene: 4. CDR3 length equals 15 residues. The DNA for the CDR3 is TGCGCCAGCAGCCATTCTAGCGGGAGCCCCTACGAGCAGTACTTC. Protein product: CASSHSSGSPYEQYF.

A remark on this clone: The same CDR3 is also encoded by other DNA sequences in this sample. The chain combines TRBV29-1 with TRBJ1-2; 7 bases fit TRBD1. V shed 3 bases, J shed 3 bases, and the junction held 7 bases outside the gene matches. CDR1 is SQVTM and CDR2 is ANQGSEA in the germline V gene. CDR3 length: 14 residues. The CDR3 here is CSVDRQGGDYGYTF. DNA of the CDR3: TGCAGCGTTGATCGACAGGGTGGGGACTATGGCTACACCTTC.

V gene TRBV29-1 combines with J gene TRBJ2-1; TRBD1 aligns across 9 bases. The J segment lost 12 bases and the V segment lost 6 bases, leaving 21 bases of the junction unmatched. Per germline, CDR1 SQVTM and CDR2 ANQGSEA. The CDR3 has 16 amino acids. DNA for the CDR3: TGCAGCGTCCCTTTAAACAGGGGGCTACGGAGCCAAAGGCAGTTCTTC. Translated, it gives CSVPLNRGLRSQRQFF.

The J gene is TRBJ1-1, the V gene TRBV5-1, with a tentative D call TRBD1 (5 bases). CDR3 length: 15 residues. The ends were cut back, 4 bases at V and 3 bases at J, with 16 bases in the middle. Germline lookup yields CDR1 SGHRS and CDR2 YFSETQ. CDR3 sequence reads: CASSQESGKDTEAFF. The CDR3 nucleotides are TGCGCCAGCAGCCAGGAGTCAGGGAAAGACACTGAAGCTTTCTTT. Supplemented by reference TRBV5-1 and TRBJ1-1, the full variable domain reads KAGVTQTPRYLIKTRGQQVTLSCSPISGHRSVSWYQQTPGQGLQFLFEYFSETQRNKGNFPGRFSGRQFSNSRSEMNVSTLELGDSALYLCASSQESGKDTEAFFGQGTRLTVV.

The chain carries TRBV27 and TRBJ2-1, with 10 bases that match TRBD2. The CDR3 runs to 17 residues. Germline values: CDR1 MNHEY, CDR2 SMNVEV (reference sequence). V was clipped by 2 bases and J by 3 bases; unmatched bases: 7. CDR3 DNA: TGTGCCAGCAGTTTACTCAGCGGGAGGGCCTTCTACAATGAGCAGTTCTTC. Translated: CASSLLSGRAFYNEQFF.

The chain employs TRBV7-9 and TRBJ2-2, with D possibly called TRBD1 or TRBD2 (6 bases each). CDR3 length: 13 residues. Deletions cut 10 bases from V and 5 bases from J, with 14 bases between. Germline CDR1 and CDR2: SEHNR and FQNEAQ (reference sequence). CDR3 nucleotides: TGTGCCACGTCCCGGGGGCGAACCGGGGAGCTGTTTTTT. Its translation is CATSRGRTGELFF.

The chain uses TRBV5-4 and TRBJ1-1, with a tentative D call TRBD1 (6 bases). The ends were cut back, 1 base at V and 11 bases at J, with 18 bases in the middle. From germline, CDR1 is SGHNT and CDR2 YYREEE (reference sequence). This CDR3 region has 14 residues. Here the CDR3 reads CASSLPGTLPLAFF. The CDR3 region has the DNA TGTGCCAGCAGCTTGCCGGGGACACTCCCTCTCGCTTTCTTT. Combining the CDR3 with reference TRBV5-4 and TRBJ1-1 gives the whole variable domain ETGVTQSPTHLIKTRGQQVTLRCSSQSGHNTVSWYQQALGQGPQFIFQYYREEENGRGNFPPRFSGLQFPNYSSELNVNALELDDSALYLCASSLPGTLPLAFFGQGTRLTVV.

Comment on this clone: This CDR3 is also generated by other DNA sequences in the sample. The chain carries TRBV7-9 and TRBJ2-1, with 9 bases identical to TRBD1. This CDR3 has 15 amino acids. Germline CDR1 and CDR2: SEHNR and FQNEAQ (reference sequence). Trimming removed 5 bases from V and 4 bases from J; junction bases left unmatched: 6. Here the CDR3 reads CASSPRTGVYNEQFF. The CDR3 DNA is TGTGCCAGCAGCCCGCGGACAGGGGTTTACAATGAGCAGTTCTTC.

This clone has just one count. The V and J genes are TRBV5-1 and TRBJ2-5; a possible D gene is TRBD2 (5 bases). Germline V gene sequence: CDR1 SGHRS, CDR2 YFSETQ. V lost 3 bases to trimming and J lost 5 bases, with 5 bases between them. This CDR3 is 11 amino acids long. CDR3 in DNA: TGCGCCAGCAGCTCGGGGGAGACCCAGTACTTC. Translation gives CASSSGETQYF.

This chain links TRBV11-2 with TRBJ2-1; a weak D match, TRBD1 (6 bases). Germline CDR1 is SGHAT and CDR2 is FQNNGV. CDR3 size: 15 residues. Trimming stripped 10 bases from V and 3 bases from J, with 19 bases between. This CDR3 reads CATGQGQTLYNEQFF. The CDR3 DNA reads TGTGCCACCGGGCAGGGACAAACTCTCTACAATGAGCAGTTCTTC.

The chain carries TRBV4-1 and TRBJ1-3; D not certain. Per germline, CDR1 MGHRA and CDR2 YSYEKL. CDR3 length equals 16 residues. V dropped 2 bases and J dropped 4 bases, with 15 bases sitting between them. CDR3: CASSQSIAPPGNTIYF. The CDR3 nucleotides are TGCGCCAGCAGCCAAAGTATCGCACCACCGGGAAACACCATATATTTT.

This clone was seen just once. The chain is built from TRBV11-2 and TRBJ2-7, with a possible D match to TRBD2 (6 bases). Trimming pared 3 bases from V and 5 bases from J, leaving 17 bases between. The CDR3 sequence is 15 residues long. Looked up from germline, CDR1 is SGHAT and CDR2 is FQNNGV. This CDR3 reads CASSFGVGDFDEQYF. CDR3 nucleotides: TGTGCCAGCAGCTTCGGCGTAGGGGACTTTGACGAGCAGTACTTC.

The chain carries TRBV28 and TRBJ1-2; 10 bases are shared with TRBD1. Trimming took 4 bases from V and 5 from J; bases not matched to a gene: 10. The CDR3 is 16 residues long. CDR1 and CDR2 (germline): MDHEN, SYDVKM. As DNA, the CDR3 is TGTGCCAGCAGTTCCCCCTGGGACAGGGGTGGGTATGGCTACACCTTC. It specifies CASSSPWDRGGYGYTF.

J is TRBJ1-1 and V is TRBV7-9, with a tentative D call TRBD1 (6 bases). Between the trimmed V and J ends, which lost 8 bases and 3 bases, there was a span of 22 bases. Germline-derived CDR1 and CDR2 are SEHNR and FQNEAQ (reference sequence). This CDR3 has 16 amino acids. The CDR3 region has the DNA TGTGCCAGCCGTACCACCGGGGGGCCGTATTACACTGAAGCTTTCTTT. Protein product: CASRTTGGPYYTEAFF.

V is TRBV6-5 and J is TRBJ1-1; D perhaps matches TRBD1 (5 bases). V lost 8 bases to trimming and J lost 3 bases, with 7 bases between them. The CDR3 extends over 11 amino acids. Per the germline V gene, CDR1 is MNHEY and CDR2 is SVGAGI. CDR3 residues: CASRGDTEAFF. In nucleotides, the CDR3 is TGTGCCAGCCGGGGGGACACTGAAGCTTTCTTT.

V gene TRBV6-1 combines with J gene TRBJ1-2; D ambiguous. V lost 4 bases, J lost 0 bases, and 12 bases lay in between. The length of the CDR3 is 15 residues. Germline-derived CDR1 and CDR2 are MNHNS and SASEGT. The CDR3 sequence: CASSGPTKPNYGYTF. The CDR3 DNA is TGTGCCAGCAGTGGGCCGACCAAGCCTAACTATGGCTACACCTTC.

The chain recombines TRBV25-1 with TRBJ1-2, with 7 positions matching TRBD1. There are 15 residues in the CDR3. Unmatched junction bases numbered 6, after V lost 1 base and J lost 4 bases. Germline CDR1 and CDR2: MGHDK and SYGVNS. The CDR3 DNA is TGTGCCAGCAGTGAATTGAGAGGGGGCCTCTATGGCTACACCTTC. Its protein is CASSELRGGLYGYTF.

The CDR3 region is CASSFLGQGNEQFF. In nucleotides, the CDR3 is TGTGCCAGCAGCTTCCTGGGACAGGGCAATGAGCAGTTCTTC. The genes are TRBV5-8 and TRBJ2-1; 9 positions match TRBD1. Germline V gives CDR1 SGHTS, CDR2 YDEGEE. The CDR3 totals 14 residues. The V segment lost 2 bases and the J segment 6 bases; nucleotides outside the gene matches: 3.

The chain has TRBV20-1 and TRBJ2-7, with D unresolved. Germline CDR1 DFQATT, CDR2 SNEGSKA (reference sequence). The V end lost 3 bases, the J end lost 5 bases, and 8 bases lay between the germline ends. The CDR3 spans 11 residues. The CDR3 region is CSASNSNEQYF. In DNA, the CDR3 is TGCAGTGCTAGTAACAGCAACGAGCAGTACTTC.

The rearrangement joins TRBV29-1 to TRBJ2-5; 7 bases are a match to TRBD1. Germline V gives CDR1 SQVTM, CDR2 ANQGSEA. The CDR3 has 12 residues. Trimming at V came to 7 bases and at J to 4 bases, leaving 6 bases not matched to a gene. Here the CDR3 DNA reads TGCAGCGGACGACAGGGTGGAGAGACCCAGTACTTC. Translation: CSGRQGGETQYF.